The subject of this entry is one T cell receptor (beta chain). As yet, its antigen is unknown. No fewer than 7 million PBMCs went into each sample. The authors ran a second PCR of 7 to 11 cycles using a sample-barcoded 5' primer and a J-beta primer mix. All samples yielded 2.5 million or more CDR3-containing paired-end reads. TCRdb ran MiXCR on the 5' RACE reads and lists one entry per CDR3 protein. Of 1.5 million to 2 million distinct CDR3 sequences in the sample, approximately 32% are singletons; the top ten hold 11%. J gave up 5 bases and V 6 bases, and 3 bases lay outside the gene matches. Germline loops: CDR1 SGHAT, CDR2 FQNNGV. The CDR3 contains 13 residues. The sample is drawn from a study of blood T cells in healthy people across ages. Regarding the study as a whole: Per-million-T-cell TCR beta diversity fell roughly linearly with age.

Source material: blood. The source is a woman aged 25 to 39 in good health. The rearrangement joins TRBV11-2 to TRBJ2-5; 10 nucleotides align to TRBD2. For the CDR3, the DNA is TGTGCCAGCAGGTTTAGCGGGGGGGAGACCCAGTACTTC. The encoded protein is CASRFSGGETQYF.